Following are 20 T cell receptor beta chains from one sample sequenced in a study of patients and donors after allogeneic stem cell transplantation. A single record per CDR3 protein comes from TCRdb applying MiXCR to the RT-PCR reads. The repertoire has roughly 960,000 distinct CDR3 sequences, 15% to 20% of them found once; the top ten carry 5% to 7.5%. The sequencing input was blood, either unsorted or a sorted T cell fraction (not recorded which). The origin of the receptors is a human donor who was either an allogeneic HSCT recipient or a stem cell or donor lymphocyte infusion donor (not recorded which). It is not recorded whose cells these are; they may come from a transplant donor.

The chain couples TRBV6-2 or TRBV6-3 to TRBJ2-1; D remains unclear. CDR1 is MNHEY and CDR2 is SVGEGT in the germline V gene. The CDR3 is made up of 13 amino acids. The V and J ends lost 6 bases and 7 bases respectively, with 13 bases between them. The CDR3 DNA reads as TGTGCCAGCAGCAAAACTGCTAGGAATGAGCAGTTCTTC. Translation gives CASSKTARNEQFF.

This clonotype was detected a few times. J is TRBJ2-7 and V is TRBV12-3 or TRBV12-4; 7 bases agree with TRBD1. This CDR3 spans 14 amino acids. Trimming took 3 bases from V and 5 from J; bases not matched to a gene: 7. CDR3 sequence (DNA): TGTGCCAGCAGTTTTAGGGACAGAATACACGAGCAGTACTTC. This codes for CASSFRDRIHEQYF.

The chain joins TRBV5-1 to TRBJ2-3, with 12 positions matching TRBD2. The V and J ends lost 4 bases and 1 base, in that order; junction bases with no gene match: 10. The CDR3 contains 18 residues. Germline-derived CDR1 and CDR2 are SGHRS and YFSETQ. The CDR3 DNA reads TGCGCCAGCAGCCCTACCGGACTAGCGGGGTTGGGCACAGATACGCAGTATTTT. This sequence encodes CASSPTGLAGLGTDTQYF.

This chain joins TRBV7-2 and TRBJ2-5; a weak D match, TRBD1 (6 bases). In germline, CDR1 is SGHTA, CDR2 FQGNSA. V was shortened by 1 base and J by 4 bases, with 7 bases between the two germline ends. The CDR3 sequence is 13 residues long. The CDR3 sequence is CASSLVQGETQYF. The CDR3 DNA is TGTGCCAGCAGCTTAGTACAGGGAGAGACCCAGTACTTC.

This clonotype was observed a few times. This chain connects TRBV20-1 to TRBJ2-2; 10 bases line up with TRBD2. With 3 bases clipped from V and 4 bases from J, the junction kept 5 bases outside the gene matches. This CDR3 has 15 residues. Germline V CDR1 and CDR2: DFQATT, SNEGSKA (reference sequence). The CDR3 region has the DNA TGCAGTGCTAGGGATAGCGGGGGGAGCACCGGGGAGCTGTTTTTT. Amino acid sequence: CSARDSGGSTGELFF.

The sample holds a few counts of this clonotype. CDR3 bases: TGTGCCAGCAGTTTACCTGCAGGGACTAAGAGCACAGATACGCAGTATTTT. Protein: CASSLPAGTKSTDTQYF. The gene calls are TRBV12-3 or TRBV12-4 and TRBJ2-3; 7 bases agree with TRBD2. The V and J ends lost 2 bases and 0 bases, in that order; junction bases with no gene match: 8. There are 17 residues in the CDR3.

This clonotype was detected only a few times. The chain couples TRBV6-5 to TRBJ2-1, with a tentative D call TRBD2 (5 bases). Trimming cost V 2 bases and J 8 bases, with 10 bases left between them. Germline V gene lookup returns CDR1 MNHEY and CDR2 SVGAGI. The CDR3 length is 13 residues. CDR3 amino acids: CASSYAGVDEQFF. The DNA of the CDR3 is TGTGCCAGCAGTTACGCCGGGGTCGATGAGCAGTTCTTC.

V gene TRBV27 combines with J gene TRBJ2-1, with 9 bases aligning to TRBD1. The J segment lost 8 bases and the V segment lost 5 bases, leaving 7 bases of the junction unmatched. The CDR3 is made up of 14 amino acids. CDR1 and CDR2 (germline): MNHEY, SMNVEV (reference sequence). CDR3 sequence (DNA): TGTGCCAGCAGTACTACAGGGGGCTGGGATGAGCAGTTCTTC. Translated, it gives CASSTTGGWDEQFF.

At least ten counts were recorded for this clonotype. The V call is TRBV4-3, the J call TRBJ1-1; perhaps TRBD1 as D (5 bases). The CDR3 covers 15 residues. Germline values: CDR1 LGHNA, CDR2 YSLEER. V dropped 3 bases and J dropped 0 bases, with 11 bases sitting between them. CDR3 bases: TGCGCCAGCAGCCACGGGATAGGGGTGAACACTGAAGCTTTCTTT. Translating gives CASSHGIGVNTEAFF.

This clonotype was detected a few times. The chain links TRBV18 to TRBJ1-3; 7 nucleotides match TRBD1. The CDR3 is 16 residues long. After removal of 2 bases from V and 1 base from J, the junction contained 5 bases not matched to a gene. Germline V gene lookup returns CDR1 KGHSH and CDR2 LQKENI. The CDR3 DNA is TGTGCCAGCTCACCAGCAGGGGGGACATCTGGAAACACCATATATTTT. It yields the protein CASSPAGGTSGNTIYF.

This clonotype was seen only a few times. The chain links TRBV5-5 to TRBJ2-3; TRBD1 matches at 12 bases. V lost 6 bases and J lost 2; bases outside the gene matches: 13. CDR1 SGHKS and CDR2 YYEKEE come from the germline V gene (reference sequence). The CDR3 contains 18 residues. The DNA of the CDR3 is TGTGCCAGCACAAGAATGGAAGGGACAGGGGGCCCCACAGATACGCAGTATTTT. It translates to CASTRMEGTGGPTDTQYF.

This clonotype appeared a few times. J is TRBJ2-7 and V is TRBV6-2 or TRBV6-3; D could derive from TRBD1 or TRBD2 (5 bases each). CDR1 and CDR2 from the germline V gene are MNHEY and SVGEGT. The CDR3 runs to 16 residues. V shed 3 bases and J shed 0 bases, with 15 bases lying between them. This CDR3 is CASSYHRGRSSYEQYF. In nucleotides, the CDR3 is TGTGCCAGCAGTTATCATCGGGGCAGGAGCTCCTACGAGCAGTACTTC.

This clonotype was seen more than once but under ten times. V is TRBV2 and J is TRBJ2-5; a weak D match, TRBD2 (6 bases). With 5 bases removed from V and 0 bases from J, the gap between germline ends came to 10 bases. The CDR3 extends over 14 amino acids. The germline CDR1 and CDR2 sequences are SNHLY and FYNNEI. CDR3 in amino acids: CASSSAGNQETQYF. Here the CDR3 DNA reads TGTGCCAGCAGTTCGGCGGGGAACCAAGAGACCCAGTACTTC.

The chain combines TRBV9 with TRBJ1-1; TRBD1 is a possible D gene (5 bases). The V and J ends lost 4 bases and 2 bases respectively, with 15 bases between them. Germline V CDR1 and CDR2: SGDLS, YYNGEE. CDR3 length: 15 residues. CDR3 residues: CASSPRTQGNTEAFF. The CDR3 bases are TGTGCCAGCAGCCCCAGGACCCAGGGCAACACTGAAGCTTTCTTT.

In its sample, this clonotype was seen once. The chain is built from TRBV6-1 and TRBJ1-6; a weak D match, TRBD1 (5 bases). The CDR3 has 16 residues. V dropped 6 bases and J dropped 9 bases, with 21 bases sitting between them. CDR1 is MNHNS and CDR2 is SASEGT in the germline V gene. In DNA, the CDR3 is TGTGCCAGCAGACACGGGCAGGGCAGAGGGAGTTCACCCCTCCACTTT. Translating gives CASRHGQGRGSSPLHF.

The rearrangement joins TRBV4-1 to TRBJ2-7; TRBD1 matches 8 bases. The ends lost 2 bases at V and 3 bases at J; junction bases unmatched: 15. Per germline, CDR1 MGHRA and CDR2 YSYEKL. The CDR3 covers 18 residues. CDR3 nucleotides: TGCGCCAGCAGCCAACCAGGGACAGGTGACGACAATCTCTACGAGCAGTACTTC. Translation: CASSQPGTGDDNLYEQYF.

The chain links TRBV6-1 to TRBJ2-3, with 8 bases fitting TRBD2. CDR1 is MNHNS, CDR2 SASEGT, per germline. CDR3 length equals 15 residues. Trimming cost V 8 bases and J 3 bases; bases outside gene matches: 10. CDR3 loop: CASSYTGGGTDTQYF. As DNA, the CDR3 is TGTGCCAGCTCGTACACGGGGGGGGGTACAGATACGCAGTATTTT.

This clonotype was seen a handful of times. The V and J genes are TRBV20-1 and TRBJ2-3, with 7 bases that match TRBD1. The CDR3 extends over 15 amino acids. Germline assignment: CDR1 DFQATT and CDR2 SNEGSKA (reference sequence). The V and J ends lost 2 bases and 6 bases, in that order; junction bases with no gene match: 11. Here the CDR3 reads CSARPQGIFSDTQYF. The CDR3 DNA follows: TGCAGTGCTAGACCACAGGGGATCTTCTCGGATACGCAGTATTTT.

As DNA, the CDR3 is TGTGCAGCCTCCCGGGGGGGCTATGGCTACACCTTC. The encoded protein is CAASRGGYGYTF. The rearrangement joins TRBV12-3 or TRBV12-4 to TRBJ1-2; D may be TRBD1 (5 bases). This CDR3 spans 12 amino acids.

V gene TRBV30 combines with J gene TRBJ1-1, with D possibly TRBD1 on 6 matching bases. Germline assignment: CDR1 GTSNPN and CDR2 SVGIG (reference sequence). This CDR3 is 14 amino acids long. V lost 4 bases and J lost 1, with 13 bases in between. For the CDR3, the DNA is TGTGCCTGGACACTAGGGGGACCGAACACTGAAGCTTTCTTT. This gives the protein CAWTLGGPNTEAFF. Full variable domain (missing parts from reference TRBV30 and TRBJ1-1): SQTIHQWPATLVQPVGSPLSLECTVEGTSNPNLYWYRQAAGRGLQLLFYSVGIGQISSEVPQNLSASRPQDRQFILSSKKLLLSDSGFYLCAWTLGGPNTEAFFGQGTRLTVV.